Here is one T cell receptor beta chain with its context. The antigen remains undetermined. The sample originates from a study of cytomegalovirus exposure and HLA in healthy donors. Background on the study: In an earlier analysis, 95 million to 130 million unique TCR beta sequences were found from 150 million to 200 million T cells. Study-level findings and limits: Prior analysis indicated that the majority of TCR beta V segments exhibited productivity approximately 90% or approximately 30% of the time.

Trimming cost V 4 bases and J 8 bases, with 12 bases left between them. The CDR3 runs to 12 residues. Looked up from germline, CDR1 is SGHTS and CDR2 is YDEGEE. Primers: 60 Vbeta forward and 13 Jbeta reverse. Libraries were prepared by immunoSEQ multiplex PCR; TCRdb keeps only in-frame clonotypes and omits some of them. The table lists 150,000 to 200,000 clones, nearly 80% of them singletons. Sequencing was carried out using PBMCs. The sequence came from a man between 45 and 60 years old in good health and CMV-seropositive. V and J are TRBV5-8 and TRBJ1-1; no firm D call. The CDR3, as DNA: TGTGCCAGCAGCCCCGGACTGGGGGAAGCTTTCTTT. Amino acids: CASSPGLGEAFF.